The clone carrying this TCR beta chain was counted many times. V lost 6 bases, J lost 9 bases, and 17 bases lay in between. The CDR3 has 14 amino acids. The germline gives CDR1 MNHGY, CDR2 SAAAGT. TCRdb ran MiXCR on the reads and lists one entry per CDR3 protein. The sample carries hundreds of thousands of distinct CDR3 sequences, 20% to 25% recorded once. The sample is drawn from a study of T cell repertoires in cytomegalovirus infection. The sequenced material came from CD8+ T cells from PBMCs. The receptor was isolated from a human donor in good health (CMV status not recorded). Some clones in this sample may be carry-over from other donors' samples. The rearrangement joins TRBV6-8 to TRBJ1-4; D gene unclear. The DNA of the CDR3 is TGTGCCAGCAGAGAGCTGACCGCGTCGAAAAAACTGTTTTTT. It is translated as CASRELTASKKLFF.